The next 15 T cell receptor beta chains were all read from a single sample in a study of blood T cell repertoires in COVID-19. Measured with immunoSEQ multiplex PCR; TCRdb has only the in-frame clones, and not every one. Of around 190,000 clones listed, 75% to 85% are singletons. Sequenced: peripheral blood. Receptors were obtained from a middle-aged woman with COVID-19, enrolled during active disease.

This chain uses TRBV6-5 with TRBJ1-3; the D gene is possibly TRBD1 (5 bases). Trimming stripped 6 bases from V and 2 bases from J, with 14 bases between. Germline V lookup: CDR1 MNHEY, CDR2 SVGAGI. This CDR3 comprises 15 residues. CDR3 sequence (DNA): TGTGCCAGCAGACTGGGGCTCTCCGCTGGAAACACCATATATTTT. Amino acid sequence: CASRLGLSAGNTIYF.

This sequence joins TRBV7-2 and TRBJ2-3, with a tentative D call TRBD1 (5 bases). Trimming pared 3 bases from V and 2 bases from J, leaving 9 bases between. CDR3 length: 14 residues. Germline lookup yields CDR1 SGHTA and CDR2 FQGNSA. CDR3 sequence (DNA): TGTGCCAGCAGCTTGCAGGGATTCACAGATACGCAGTATTTT. The encoded protein is CASSLQGFTDTQYF.

The chain combines TRBV28 with TRBJ1-6; 8 bases align to TRBD1. J gave up 10 bases and V 8 bases, and 10 bases lay outside the gene matches. The CDR3 contains 14 residues. Germline values: CDR1 MDHEN, CDR2 SYDVKM. CDR3 nucleotide sequence: TGTGCCAGCTTAGCCGGGACAGGAGGATCACCCCTCCACTTT. Its protein is CASLAGTGGSPLHF.

This chain connects TRBV14 to TRBJ1-1; D is unclear. The CDR3 totals 15 residues. The germline V gene encodes CDR1 SGHDN and CDR2 FVKESK. The V end was cut by 0 bases, the J end by 0 bases, with 8 bases between. CDR3 sequence: CASSQDSFLNTEAFF. CDR3 DNA: TGTGCCAGCAGCCAAGATTCCTTCTTGAACACTGAAGCTTTCTTT.

The chain uses TRBV10-3 and TRBJ1-4, with TRBD1 matching 7 bases. The CDR3 length is 15 residues. The germline CDR1 and CDR2 sequences are ENHRY and SYGVKD. The V and J ends lost 10 bases and 0 bases, in that order; junction bases with no gene match: 8. The CDR3 protein is CATKGDSSTNEKLFF. CDR3 DNA sequence: TGTGCCACCAAGGGGGACAGTTCAACTAATGAAAAACTGTTTTTT.

The chain is built from TRBV2 and TRBJ2-3, with 9 positions matching TRBD2. This CDR3 contains 13 residues. Germline V CDR1 and CDR2: SNHLY, FYNNEI. V trimming: 5 bases; J trimming: 7 bases; junction bases outside the gene matches: 4. CDR3 in amino acids: CASSLAGRNTQYF. CDR3 coding DNA: TGTGCCAGCAGTCTAGCGGGACGGAATACGCAGTATTTT.

The V and J genes are TRBV27 and TRBJ1-1, with a weak D call TRBD1 (6 bases). The CDR3 has 16 amino acids. In germline, CDR1 is MNHEY, CDR2 SMNVEV (reference sequence). The V and J ends lost 6 bases and 6 bases respectively, with 23 bases between them. The CDR3 nucleotides are TGTGCCAGCAGGCTCCGGGGGGCTGGGGGGTTCGCTGAAGCTTTCTTT. Encoded protein: CASRLRGAGGFAEAFF.

This sequence joins TRBV5-6 and TRBJ2-1, with TRBD2 identical over 8 bases. The CDR3 extends over 12 amino acids. The V and J ends lost 4 bases and 12 bases, in that order; junction bases with no gene match: 6. Per germline, CDR1 SGHDT and CDR2 YYEEEE. The CDR3 coding sequence is TGTGCCAGCAGCGCGGGGGGAGGCGGGCAGTTCTTC. It specifies CASSAGGGGQFF.

V is TRBV25-1 and J is TRBJ2-1; D ambiguous. Per germline, CDR1 MGHDK and CDR2 SYGVNS. V was shortened by 5 bases and J by 5 bases, with 19 bases between the two germline ends. CDR3 length equals 16 residues. In DNA, the CDR3 is TGTGCCAGCAGTCCCCCAGGTGCACGTCCTAACAATGAGCAGTTCTTC. It encodes CASSPPGARPNNEQFF.

Note on this clone: One end of the junction is discordant with germline, which a read error may explain. The chain joins TRBV13 to TRBJ2-7; 9 positions agree with TRBD2. Germline CDR1 and CDR2: PRHDT and FYEKMQ (reference sequence). This CDR3 has 19 amino acids. This CDR3 is CASILRGGGAGGSIYEQYF. CDR3 bases: TGTGCCAGCATCTTACGGGGTGGTGGAGCGGGAGGATCGATCTACGAGCAGTACTTC.

The chain joins TRBV4-2 to TRBJ2-1, with TRBD2 identical over 8 bases. The CDR3 has 16 residues. Trimming took 0 bases from V and 8 from J; bases not matched to a gene: 9. Germline lookup yields CDR1 LGHNA and CDR2 YNFKEQ. Written as DNA, the CDR3 is TGTGCCAGCAGCCAAGATACGGGACTAGGCCATGATGAGCAGTTCTTC. Translation gives CASSQDTGLGHDEQFF.

This clone came up a few times. CDR3 protein: CASSLDRGRAGELFF. The CDR3 DNA reads as TGTGCCAGCAGCCTGGACAGGGGGAGGGCCGGGGAGCTGTTTTTT. The chain has TRBV28 and TRBJ2-2; TRBD1 matches at 10 bases. The V gene end was trimmed by 6 bases and the J gene end by 6 bases; junction bases not matched to a gene: 7. Germline lookup yields CDR1 MDHEN and CDR2 SYDVKM. This CDR3 contains 15 residues.

V usage is TRBV4-1 and J usage is TRBJ2-1, with no clear D. The germline V and J ends were trimmed by 0 bases and 8 bases, with 5 bases remaining between them. The germline CDR1 and CDR2 sequences are MGHRA and YSYEKL. The CDR3 contains 12 residues. CDR3: CASSQDEYEQFF. The CDR3 DNA follows: TGCGCCAGCAGCCAAGATGAGTATGAGCAGTTCTTC.

V and J are TRBV6-6 and TRBJ1-5; 9 positions agree with TRBD1. The V and J ends lost 6 bases and 6 bases, in that order; junction bases with no gene match: 6. CDR1 MNHNY and CDR2 SVGAGI come from the germline V gene (reference sequence). The CDR3 is made up of 14 amino acids. CDR3 loop: CASRGQGYSQPQHF. The DNA of the CDR3 is TGTGCCAGCAGGGGACAGGGCTATAGTCAGCCCCAGCATTTT.

This sequence joins TRBV6-5 and TRBJ2-1; TRBD2 aligns across 13 bases. The CDR3 contains 15 residues. The germline gives CDR1 MNHEY, CDR2 SVGAGI. The V segment lost 5 bases and the J segment 8 bases; nucleotides outside the gene matches: 6. The CDR3: CASSILAGGYHEQFF. CDR3 nucleotides: TGTGCCAGCAGTATACTAGCGGGAGGGTATCATGAGCAGTTCTTC.